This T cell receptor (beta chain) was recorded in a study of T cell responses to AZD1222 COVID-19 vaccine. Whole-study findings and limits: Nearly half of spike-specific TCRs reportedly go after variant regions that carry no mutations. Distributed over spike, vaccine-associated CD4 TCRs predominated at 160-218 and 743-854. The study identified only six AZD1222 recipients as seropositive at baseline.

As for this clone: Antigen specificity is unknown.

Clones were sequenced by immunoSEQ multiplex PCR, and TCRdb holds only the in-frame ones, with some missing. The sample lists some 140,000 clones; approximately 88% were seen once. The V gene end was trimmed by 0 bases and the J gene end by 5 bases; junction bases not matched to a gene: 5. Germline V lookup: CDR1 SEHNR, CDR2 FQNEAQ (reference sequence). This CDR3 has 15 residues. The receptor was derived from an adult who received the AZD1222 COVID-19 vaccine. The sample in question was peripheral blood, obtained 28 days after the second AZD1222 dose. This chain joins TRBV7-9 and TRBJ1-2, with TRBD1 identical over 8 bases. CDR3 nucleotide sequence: TGTGCCAGCAGCTTAGCCGGACAGGGAGGGTATGGCTACACCTTC. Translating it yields CASSLAGQGGYGYTF.